The subject of this entry is one T cell receptor beta chain. Unique molecular identifiers were incorporated when the TCRbeta library was constructed. In TCRdb, the PCR reads were re-called with MiXCR into one record per CDR3 protein. The data show about 92,000 distinct CDR3 sequences, with roughly an eighth seen just once and approximately 15% held by the top ten. The record originates from a study of T-cell reconstitution after alpha-beta-depleted transplantation in children. Germline assignment: CDR1 SGHTA and CDR2 FQGNSA. The CDR3 runs 13 residues. Trimming cost V 5 bases and J 10 bases, with 15 bases left between them.

This receptor was identified in a human donor who donated a stem cell graft to a child with inherited bone marrow failure. The V call is TRBV7-2, the J call TRBJ2-4, with a possible D match to TRBD1 (5 bases). Source: PBMCs from the stem cell graft donor, taken from the stem cell graft. The CDR3 here is CASSPLTAGIQYF. The CDR3 coding sequence is TGTGCCAGCAGCCCTCTGACCGCAGGGATTCAGTACTTC.